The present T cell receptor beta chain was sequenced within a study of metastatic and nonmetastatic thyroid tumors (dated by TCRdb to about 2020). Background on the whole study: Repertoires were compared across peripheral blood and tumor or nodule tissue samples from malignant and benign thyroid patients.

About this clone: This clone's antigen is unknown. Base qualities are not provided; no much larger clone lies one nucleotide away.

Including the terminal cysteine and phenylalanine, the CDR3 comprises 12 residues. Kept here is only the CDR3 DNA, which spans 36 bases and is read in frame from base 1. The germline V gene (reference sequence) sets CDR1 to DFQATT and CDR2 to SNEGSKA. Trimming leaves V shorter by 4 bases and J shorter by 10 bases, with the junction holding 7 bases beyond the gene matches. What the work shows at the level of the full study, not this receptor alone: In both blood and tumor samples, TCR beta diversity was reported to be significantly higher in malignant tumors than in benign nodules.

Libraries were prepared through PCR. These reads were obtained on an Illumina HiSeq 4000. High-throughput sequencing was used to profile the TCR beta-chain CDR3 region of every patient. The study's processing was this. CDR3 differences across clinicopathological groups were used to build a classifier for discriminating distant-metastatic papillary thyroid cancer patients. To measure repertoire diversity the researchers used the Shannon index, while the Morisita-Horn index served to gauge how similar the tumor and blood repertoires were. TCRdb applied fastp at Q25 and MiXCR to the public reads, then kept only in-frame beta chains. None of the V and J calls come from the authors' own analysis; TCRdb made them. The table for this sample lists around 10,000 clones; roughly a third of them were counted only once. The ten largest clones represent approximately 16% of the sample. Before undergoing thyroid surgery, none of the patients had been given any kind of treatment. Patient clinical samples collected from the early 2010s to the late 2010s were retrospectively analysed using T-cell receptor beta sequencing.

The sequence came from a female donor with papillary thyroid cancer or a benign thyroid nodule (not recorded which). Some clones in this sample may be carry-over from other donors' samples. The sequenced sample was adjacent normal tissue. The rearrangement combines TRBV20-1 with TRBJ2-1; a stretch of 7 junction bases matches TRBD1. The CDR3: CSAITTGDEQFF. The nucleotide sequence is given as TGCAGTGCTATAACTACAGGGGACGAGCAGTTCTTC.